The following is a T cell receptor beta chain sequence with its context. Original processing methods: Quantification of nucleated cells was approximated via reference gene primer amplification. TCRdb's copy holds only in-frame clones and misses some; the assay was immunoSEQ multiplex PCR. From that table come the V and J calls and clone size; the DNA was used to work out D and trimming. Seen here are over 250,000 clones, about 73% observed once, and the top ten hold more than 2.5%. The CDR3 is 17 amino acids. V lost 1 base and J lost 4; bases outside the gene matches: 12. CDR1 and CDR2 from the germline V gene are SGHTA and FQGNSA. This sample was taken from a study of blood T cell repertoires in COVID-19. The overall study: The samples span acute and convalescent COVID-19 from the United States, Italy and Spain. PBMCs, B-cell-depleted T cells, or T cells provided the cDNA or gDNA that made up the material.

The sample consisted of peripheral blood. This chain uses TRBV7-2 with TRBJ1-2; 7 bases fit TRBD1. This sequence was found in a woman at least 80 years old with acute or convalescent COVID-19. The CDR3 protein is CASSLVVETGRSYGYTF. For the CDR3, the DNA is TGTGCCAGCAGCTTAGTGGTGGAGACAGGGAGATCCTATGGCTACACCTTC.